These 28 T cell receptor beta chains originate from one sample sequenced in a study of blood T cell repertoires in COVID-19. Profiling relied on immunoSEQ multiplex PCR, and the TCRdb table lists in-frame clones only, not all of them. The sample includes some 42,000 clones, roughly four fifths seen only once; the top ten take roughly 28%. Sequencing was performed on peripheral blood. These receptors all come from a woman in her 70s with acute or convalescent COVID-19.

The chain couples TRBV3-1 (or the pseudogene TRBV3-2) to TRBJ2-1; 10 bases align to TRBD2. Germline V gene sequence: CDR1 LGHDT, CDR2 YNNKEL (reference sequence). J lost 8 bases, V lost 0 bases, and 7 bases had no gene match. This CDR3 comprises 16 residues. The CDR3, as DNA: TGTGCCAGCAGCCAAGATCGAGCGGGGGGGCTCTATGAGCAGTTCTTC. It codes for CASSQDRAGGLYEQFF.

This clone has only one observation. The V and J genes are TRBV4-1 and TRBJ1-1; tentative D call: TRBD1 (6 bases). The CDR3 has 13 amino acids. Trimming shortened V by 2 bases and J by 5 bases, and 9 bases separated the two germline ends. Germline CDR1 reads MGHRA; CDR2 reads YSYEKL. The CDR3 spells CASSQQGWTEAFF. Written as DNA, the CDR3 is TGCGCCAGCAGCCAACAGGGGTGGACTGAAGCTTTCTTT.

The V gene is TRBV10-1, the J gene TRBJ2-3; the D is unclear. Trimming removed 4 bases at V and 0 bases at J, with 14 bases between. Germline-derived CDR1 and CDR2 are WNHNN and SYGVQD (reference sequence). The CDR3 runs to 16 residues. Written as DNA, the CDR3 is TGCGCCAGCAGTGTAGATGCAGGCGCTAGCACAGATACGCAGTATTTT. Amino acids: CASSVDAGASTDTQYF.

A few counts support this clone. The chain has TRBV6-2 or TRBV6-3 and TRBJ2-3; 10 nucleotides line up with TRBD2. The CDR3 has 16 residues. V lost 2 bases to trimming and J lost 3 bases; unmatched junction nucleotides: 5. Germline assignment: CDR1 MNHEY and CDR2 SVGEGT. This chain's CDR3 is CASSYTIAGGTDTQYF. The CDR3 DNA sequence: TGTGCCAGCAGTTACACGATAGCGGGGGGAACAGATACGCAGTATTTT.

V and J are TRBV4-1 and TRBJ1-6; 7 positions match TRBD1. The CDR3 runs 17 residues. The V gene end was trimmed by 7 bases and the J gene end by 6 bases; junction bases not matched to a gene: 15. Germline V gene sequence: CDR1 MGHRA, CDR2 YSYEKL. The CDR3, as DNA: TGCGCCAGCAACGACAGGGTGGTGTTTACGGGTAATTCACCCCTCCACTTT. This sequence encodes CASNDRVVFTGNSPLHF.

The chain joins TRBV30 to TRBJ2-3; 7 bases fit TRBD2. The CDR3 runs 15 residues. CDR1 GTSNPN and CDR2 SVGIG come from the germline V gene (reference sequence). Trimming at V came to 2 bases and at J to 1 base, leaving 6 bases not matched to a gene. CDR3 region: CAWSPGLSRTDTQYF. CDR3 DNA sequence: TGTGCCTGGAGTCCGGGACTATCTCGCACAGATACGCAGTATTTT.

The rearrangement joins TRBV2 to TRBJ2-1; 7 nucleotides align to TRBD2. Germline lookup yields CDR1 SNHLY and CDR2 FYNNEI. The CDR3 length is 16 residues. J gave up 2 bases and V 6 bases, and 10 bases lay outside the gene matches. CDR3 sequence (DNA): TGTGCCAGCAGCGACCGACCTAGCGGCGCCTACAATGAGCAGTTCTTC. Protein sequence: CASSDRPSGAYNEQFF.

V is TRBV7-9 and J is TRBJ2-1, with 11 bases lining up with TRBD2. CDR3 length equals 16 residues. Germline CDR1 is SEHNR and CDR2 is FQNEAQ (reference sequence). J gave up 8 bases and V 5 bases, and 11 bases lay outside the gene matches. The CDR3 bases are TGTGCCAGCAGCCTACAGACTAGCGGGGAGTGGGATGAGCAGTTCTTC. Its protein is CASSLQTSGEWDEQFF.

Here the CDR3 DNA reads TGTGCCAGTAGTATACGGCGGGGACAGGTAGGGCAAGAGACCCAGTACTTC. This encodes CASSIRRGQVGQETQYF. This chain joins TRBV19 and TRBJ2-5, with 8 bases that match TRBD1. V shed 2 bases and J 2 bases; nucleotides not matched to a gene: 10. Germline CDR1 reads LNHDA; CDR2 reads SQIVND (reference sequence). The CDR3 covers 17 residues.

The chain employs TRBV7-8 and TRBJ1-1; the D gene is possibly TRBD1 (5 bases). Trimming pared 0 bases from V and 10 bases from J, leaving 12 bases between. The CDR3 runs 13 residues. Germline CDR1 SGHVS, CDR2 FQNEAQ. This chain's CDR3 is CASSLALGGGAFF. The CDR3 nucleotides read TGTGCCAGCAGCTTAGCGCTGGGCGGGGGAGCTTTCTTT.

The chain has TRBV4-1 and TRBJ1-4; a weak D match, TRBD1 (6 bases). Trimming removed 1 base at V and 10 bases at J, with 16 bases between. The germline V gene encodes CDR1 MGHRA and CDR2 YSYEKL. CDR3 size: 15 residues. The CDR3 DNA reads as TGCGCCAGCAGCCAAGCTGGCCAGGGGATAAGAAAACTGTTTTTT. Its protein product is CASSQAGQGIRKLFF.

The V call is TRBV28, the J call TRBJ1-1; possibly TRBD1 for D (5 bases). Germline V gene sequence: CDR1 MDHEN, CDR2 SYDVKM. V lost 6 bases to trimming and J lost 4 bases, with 9 bases between them. This CDR3 is 12 amino acids long. The CDR3 spells CASRQAPTEAFF. The CDR3 bases are TGTGCCAGCAGACAGGCTCCCACTGAAGCTTTCTTT.

The gene calls are TRBV24-1 and TRBJ2-5, with D perhaps TRBD2 (6 bases). V gave up 4 bases and J gave up 5 bases, with 16 bases separating them. The CDR3 is made up of 15 amino acids. Germline V lookup: CDR1 KGHDR, CDR2 SFDVKD. The CDR3 nucleotides read TGTGCCACCAGTGACCCTGGGCAGGGACTGGAGACCCAGTACTTC. Residues: CATSDPGQGLETQYF.

The V and J genes are TRBV3-1 (or the pseudogene TRBV3-2) and TRBJ2-1; TRBD2 is a possible D gene (6 bases). CDR1 LGHDT and CDR2 YNNKEL come from the germline V gene (reference sequence). V was pared by 2 bases and J by 9 bases, with 23 bases between. This CDR3 has 17 residues. The CDR3 sequence is CASSQPGLGSSDSEQFF. In DNA form, the CDR3 reads TGTGCCAGCAGCCAACCGGGACTGGGTTCTAGCGATAGTGAGCAGTTCTTC.

This chain joins TRBV10-1 and TRBJ2-5; 8 bases fit TRBD1. The V segment lost 2 bases and the J segment 4 bases; nucleotides outside the gene matches: 0. Germline-derived CDR1 and CDR2 are WNHNN and SYGVQD (reference sequence). This CDR3 spans 13 amino acids. CDR3 in DNA: TGCGCCAGCAGTGAGGGACAGGGAGAGACCCAGTACTTC. Residues: CASSEGQGETQYF.

This clone was seen a few times. The CDR3 reads CASSEGGRIQPQHF. For the CDR3, the DNA is TGTGCCAGCAGTGAAGGGGGCAGGATCCAGCCCCAGCATTTT. The chain is built from TRBV6-1 and TRBJ1-5; maybe TRBD1 (5 bases). Germline loops: CDR1 MNHNS, CDR2 SASEGT. Trimming left V 1 base short and J 7 bases short, with 11 bases between. The CDR3 is 14 amino acids.

The chain combines TRBV7-2 with TRBJ1-3; 7 bases match TRBD1. This CDR3 has 15 residues. Germline loops: CDR1 SGHTA, CDR2 FQGNSA. Trimming removed 5 bases from V and 2 bases from J; junction bases left unmatched: 6. The CDR3 spells CASSAQTGAGNTIYF. DNA for the CDR3: TGTGCCAGCAGCGCGCAAACAGGGGCTGGAAACACCATATATTTT.

The gene calls are TRBV11-2 and TRBJ1-2, with no clear D. V was clipped by 6 bases and J by 4 bases, with 12 bases between them. CDR1 is SGHAT, CDR2 FQNNGV, per germline. This CDR3 is built from 13 residues. CDR3 sequence reads: CASSTDLGYGYTF. The CDR3 nucleotides are TGTGCCAGCAGTACAGATTTAGGCTATGGCTACACCTTC.

This clone occurred a few times. V usage is TRBV4-2 and J usage is TRBJ1-1; D perhaps matches TRBD1 (6 bases). Germline CDR1 is LGHNA and CDR2 is YNFKEQ. This CDR3 has 16 amino acids. V dropped 1 base and J dropped 0 bases, with 12 bases sitting between them. CDR3 nucleotide sequence: TGTGCCAGCAGCCAAGGACGAAACAGGGTGAACACTGAAGCTTTCTTT. It specifies CASSQGRNRVNTEAFF.

The V gene is TRBV15, the J gene TRBJ2-5; D ambiguous. V lost 6 bases and J lost 5, with 13 bases in between. Germline assignment: CDR1 LNHNV and CDR2 YYDKDF (reference sequence). This CDR3 has 13 residues. CDR3 region: CATRPPGFETQYF. DNA for the CDR3: TGTGCCACCAGACCCCCAGGTTTCGAGACCCAGTACTTC.

The chain has TRBV7-9 and TRBJ1-1; D might be TRBD1 (5 bases). This CDR3 region has 13 residues. Germline V gene data show CDR1 as SEHNR and CDR2 as FQNEAQ (reference sequence). V lost 3 bases, J lost 6 bases, and 11 bases lay in between. This CDR3 is CASSFTDSPEAFF. CDR3 nucleotides: TGTGCCAGCAGCTTCACAGACAGCCCTGAAGCTTTCTTT. Drawing the rest from reference TRBV7-9 and TRBJ1-1, the complete variable domain is DTGVSQNPRHKITKRGQNVTFRCDPISEHNRLYWYRQTLGQGPEFLTYFQNEAQLEKSRLLSDRFSAERPKGSFSTLEIQRTEQGDSAMYLCASSFTDSPEAFFGQGTRLTVV.

The CDR3 DNA reads as TGTGCCAGCTCCTTGGGGGGGGCACAAGAGACCCAGTACTTC. Translation gives CASSLGGAQETQYF. The chain has TRBV7-8 and TRBJ2-5, with D possibly being TRBD2 (7 bases). Trimming removed 8 bases at V and 2 bases at J, with 15 bases between. The CDR3 totals 14 residues. Germline-derived CDR1 and CDR2 are SGHVS and FQNEAQ.

Comments on this clone: The sample contains more than one DNA sequence encoding this CDR3. The J gene is TRBJ2-7, the V gene TRBV3-1 (or the pseudogene TRBV3-2); a possible D gene is TRBD1 (6 bases). V was clipped by 6 bases and J by 3 bases, with 15 bases between them. Germline V gene lookup returns CDR1 LGHDT and CDR2 YNNKEL (reference sequence). The CDR3 extends over 14 amino acids. CDR3 in DNA: TGTGCCAGCAGTCCACAGGGATGGGGCTACGAGCAGTACTTC. Encoded protein: CASSPQGWGYEQYF.

This sequence joins TRBV9 and TRBJ1-1; TRBD1 agrees at 9 bases. The CDR3 consists of 16 residues. The V and J ends lost 0 bases and 1 base, in that order; junction bases with no gene match: 4. Germline V gives CDR1 SGDLS, CDR2 YYNGEE. The CDR3 loop reads CASSVAVGQGNTEAFF. CDR3 bases: TGTGCCAGCAGCGTAGCTGTGGGACAGGGGAACACTGAAGCTTTCTTT.

This clone was counted between two and nine times. This sequence joins TRBV11-1 and TRBJ1-4, with 9 bases fitting TRBD1. CDR1 and CDR2 from the germline V gene are SGHAT and FQDESV (reference sequence). Trimming removed 5 bases from V and 8 bases from J; junction bases left unmatched: 9. This CDR3 has 15 residues. CDR3 bases: TGTGCCAGCAGCGACGGGACAGGGATCAACGAAAAACTGTTTTTT. Translation: CASSDGTGINEKLFF.

This chain connects TRBV2 to TRBJ1-1; D unresolved. CDR1 and CDR2 from the germline V gene are SNHLY and FYNNEI. The CDR3 contains 19 residues. Between the trimmed V and J ends, which lost 7 bases and 4 bases, there was a span of 31 bases. This CDR3 is CASTRGFGMRAGTLTEAFF. Here the CDR3 DNA reads TGTGCCAGCACACGTGGTTTCGGGATGCGGGCCGGAACTCTCACTGAAGCTTTCTTT.

The V and J genes are TRBV6-2 or TRBV6-3 and TRBJ1-4; no reliable D call. The CDR3 is 17 residues long. Trimming left V 1 base short and J 0 bases short, with 12 bases between. CDR1 and CDR2 (germline): MNHEY, SVGEGT. CDR3 amino acids: CASSYYDAIATNEKLFF. CDR3 DNA sequence: TGTGCCAGCAGTTACTACGATGCGATTGCAACTAATGAAAAACTGTTTTTT.

Concerning this clone itself: At one of its ends the junction is not consistent with the germline gene, which may arise from a read error. The chain carries TRBV10-3 and TRBJ2-5, with TRBD1 as a possible D gene (6 bases). The CDR3 is 14 amino acids. Germline CDR1 ENHRY, CDR2 SYGVKD. Written as DNA, the CDR3 is TGTGCCACCAGTGTATTCGTGGGGGCAGAGACCCAGTACTTC. It is translated as CATSVFVGAETQYF.